These 26 T cell receptor beta chains share one sample of origin, sequenced in a study of T cell repertoires in cytomegalovirus infection. TCRdb re-derived calls from the reads in MiXCR, one entry per CDR3 protein. Here the sample spans some 940,000 distinct CDR3 sequences, 30% to 40% being singletons. What these receptors recognize is not known. This specimen was cultured CD8+ T cells from PBMCs, taken from culture after CMV antigen stimulation. These receptors came from a human donor in good health (CMV status not recorded). Some clones in this sample may be carry-over from other donors' samples.

Details on this clonotype: Relative to the germline gene, one junction end is altered; a read error may explain this. This rearrangement joins TRBV7-6 to TRBJ2-2, with 10 bases identical to TRBD1. The V gene's germline CDR1 is SGHVS and CDR2 FNYEAQ. The CDR3 extends over 16 amino acids. DNA of the CDR3: TGTGCTAGCAGCTTAAGGGGGACAGGGGTAACCGGGGAGCTGTTTTTT. It specifies CASSLRGTGVTGELFF. The full variable domain, in which reference TRBV7-6 and TRBJ2-2 provide the parts outside the CDR3, is GAGVSQSPRYKVTKRGQDVALRCDPISGHVSLYWYRQALGQGPEFLTYFNYEAQQDKSGLPNDRFSAERPEGSISTLTIQRTEQRDSAMYRCASSLRGTGVTGELFFGEGSRLTVL.

This clonotype has only a few counts. The chain is built from TRBV29-1 and TRBJ1-2, with TRBD1 matching over 8 bases. CDR1 and CDR2 from the germline V gene are SQVTM and ANQGSEA. This CDR3 has 12 residues. V gave up 4 bases and J gave up 6 bases; unmatched junction bases: 4. CDR3 amino acids: CSVAQGADGYTF. The CDR3 DNA follows: TGCAGCGTTGCCCAGGGGGCGGATGGCTACACCTTC.

J is TRBJ1-1 and V is TRBV11-2; D gene uncertain. Trimming shortened V by 7 bases and J by 1 base, and 16 bases separated the two germline ends. Germline lookup yields CDR1 SGHAT and CDR2 FQNNGV. This CDR3 spans 15 amino acids. The CDR3 loop is CASKIPGSPNTEAFF. Here the CDR3 DNA reads TGTGCCAGCAAGATTCCCGGGTCCCCGAACACTGAAGCTTTCTTT.

The chain is built from TRBV10-3 and TRBJ2-2; D gene uncertain. The CDR3 covers 14 residues. Trimming cost V 3 bases and J 1 base, with 6 bases left between them. Germline V CDR1 and CDR2: ENHRY, SYGVKD. CDR3 sequence: CAISDYKNTGELFF. The CDR3 coding sequence is TGTGCCATCAGTGATTACAAGAACACCGGGGAGCTGTTTTTT.

The chain links TRBV6-1 to TRBJ1-1; 7 bases line up with TRBD1. After removal of 3 bases from V and 7 bases from J, the junction contained 2 bases not matched to a gene. The CDR3 runs 12 residues. Germline V CDR1 and CDR2: MNHNS, SASEGT. The CDR3 loop reads CASSDQGDEAFF. The CDR3, as DNA: TGTGCCAGCAGTGACCAGGGGGATGAAGCTTTCTTT.

This clonotype was detected only a few times. The rearrangement links TRBV25-1 to TRBJ2-1; D is uncertain. Germline CDR1 is MGHDK and CDR2 is SYGVNS. The CDR3 spans 12 residues. Trimming removed 3 bases at V and 7 bases at J, with 7 bases between. Here the CDR3 reads CASSETWNEQFF. CDR3 bases: TGTGCCAGCAGTGAGACTTGGAATGAGCAGTTCTTC. Full variable domain (remainder filled in from reference TRBV25-1 and TRBJ2-1): EADIYQTPRYLVIGTGKKITLECSQTMGHDKMYWYQQDPGMELHLIHYSYGVNSTEKGDLSSESTVSRIRTEHFPLTLESARPSHTSQYLCASSETWNEQFFGPGTRLTVL.

Only one count was recorded for this clonotype. The gene calls are TRBV3-1 and TRBJ1-6, with TRBD1 matching 8 bases. Trimming removed 1 base from V and 10 bases from J; junction bases left unmatched: 18. Germline CDR1 and CDR2: LGHDT and YNNKEL (reference sequence). This CDR3 comprises 19 residues. CDR3 protein: CASSQVIGDRGSSRSPLHF. The CDR3 DNA reads as TGTGCCAGCAGCCAAGTTATCGGTGACAGGGGAAGTTCAAGATCACCCCTCCACTTT.

The sample holds many counts of this clonotype. The CDR3 DNA is TGTGCCAGCAGTTACGGGACAGAGAACACTGAAGCTTTCTTT. Translation gives CASSYGTENTEAFF. The J gene is TRBJ1-1, the V gene TRBV6-2 or TRBV6-3, with 7 bases fitting TRBD1. Germline loops: CDR1 MNHEY, CDR2 SVGEGT. The CDR3 covers 14 residues. V was pared by 2 bases and J by 1 base, with 1 base of the junction left unmatched.

The chain uses TRBV6-2 or TRBV6-3 and TRBJ2-7; a weak D match, TRBD1 (6 bases). The length of the CDR3 is 13 residues. Germline V CDR1 and CDR2: MNHEY, SVGEGT. Trimming took 6 bases from V and 5 from J, leaving 14 bases between them. The CDR3 nucleotides are TGTGCCAGCAGCCTTTTGTGGGACAACGAGCAGTACGTC. Protein sequence: CASSLLWDNEQYV.

A note on this clonotype: A junction end diverges from the germline sequence, so it may reflect a read error. V gene TRBV7-6 combines with J gene TRBJ2-5; TRBD1 matches at 8 bases. The CDR3 extends over 14 amino acids. CDR1 and CDR2 (germline): SGHVS, FNYEAQ. The CDR3 nucleotides read TGTGTCAGCAGCCATCGGACAGGGAGAGAGACCCAGTACTTC. Translated, it gives CVSSHRTGRETQYF. The whole variable domain, remainder taken from reference TRBV7-6 and TRBJ2-5, is GAGVSQSPRYKVTKRGQDVALRCDPISGHVSLYWYRQALGQGPEFLTYFNYEAQQDKSGLPNDRFSAERPEGSISTLTIQRTEQRDSAMYRCVSSHRTGRETQYFGPGTRLLVL.

Only a few counts were recorded for this clonotype. The rearrangement links TRBV7-9 to TRBJ2-5; no reliable D call. The CDR3 extends over 17 amino acids. Germline V gene data show CDR1 as SEHNR and CDR2 as FQNEAQ (reference sequence). V was clipped by 1 base and J by 10 bases, with 25 bases between them. The CDR3 spells CASSLVSADGPFDDQYF. The CDR3 region has the DNA TGTGCCAGCAGCTTAGTATCGGCCGACGGACCGTTTGATGACCAGTACTTC.

The chain recombines TRBV27 with TRBJ2-3; a weak D match, TRBD1 (5 bases). V was shortened by 3 bases and J by 14 bases, with 15 bases between the two germline ends. CDR1 and CDR2 from the germline V gene are MNHEY and SMNVEV (reference sequence). The CDR3 runs 12 residues. CDR3 loop: CASSFQGRHMYF. CDR3 sequence (DNA): TGTGCCAGCAGTTTCCAGGGCCGGCATATGTATTTT.

Concerning this clonotype: One junction end disagrees with the germline gene, perhaps due to a read error. The CDR3 DNA follows: TGTGCTGGTGGCTTGACAGGGGGCTTTCCCGGGGAGCTGTTTTTT. Encoded protein: CAGGLTGGFPGELFF. The J gene is TRBJ2-2, the V gene TRBV12-5; 10 bases are shared with TRBD1. The CDR3 sequence is 15 residues long. Germline-derived CDR1 and CDR2 are LGHNT and FRNRAP.

This clonotype was observed a handful of times. This rearrangement joins TRBV29-1 to TRBJ1-1; D possibly corresponds to TRBD1 (6 bases). There are 12 residues in the CDR3. With 3 bases removed from V and 6 bases from J, the gap between germline ends came to 11 bases. The germline V gene encodes CDR1 SQVTM and CDR2 ANQGSEA. The CDR3 is CSVDVQGPEAFF. The CDR3 DNA follows: TGCAGCGTTGACGTACAGGGCCCTGAAGCTTTCTTT.

This clonotype was observed a handful of times. V gene TRBV15 combines with J gene TRBJ1-1, with TRBD1 matching 9 bases. The CDR3 covers 16 residues. Unmatched junction bases numbered 10, after V lost 3 bases and J lost 5 bases. CDR1 and CDR2 from the germline V gene are LNHNV and YYDKDF (reference sequence). The CDR3 here is CATSRTGGVVETEAFF. The DNA of the CDR3 is TGTGCCACCAGCAGGACAGGGGGGGTGGTGGAGACTGAAGCTTTCTTT.

The V and J genes are TRBV20-1 and TRBJ2-1, with 8 bases fitting TRBD2. The trim removed 3 bases at V and 2 bases at J, leaving 9 bases unmatched. This CDR3 comprises 16 residues. Germline CDR1 and CDR2: DFQATT and SNEGSKA (reference sequence). CDR3 loop: CSASGGALRPYNEQFF. The CDR3 nucleotides read TGCAGTGCTAGCGGGGGGGCTTTACGGCCCTACAATGAGCAGTTCTTC.

The chain is built from TRBV7-9 and TRBJ2-2, with 8 bases lining up with TRBD1. The V and J ends lost 5 bases and 1 base, in that order; junction bases with no gene match: 6. In germline, CDR1 is SEHNR, CDR2 FQNEAQ (reference sequence). The CDR3 is 16 amino acids. CDR3 nucleotides: TGTGCCAGCAGCAAACCCGGGACAGGGAACACCGGGGAGCTGTTTTTT. Protein product: CASSKPGTGNTGELFF.

The table lists this clonotype with a few counts. V and J are TRBV7-9 and TRBJ2-2, with D possibly being TRBD2 (5 bases). This CDR3 contains 18 residues. CDR1 and CDR2 from the germline V gene are SEHNR and FQNEAQ (reference sequence). Between the trimmed V and J ends, which lost 5 bases and 0 bases, there was a span of 19 bases. CDR3 nucleotide sequence: TGTGCCAGCAGCAATCCCTGGGTGCAGACTACGAACACCGGGGAGCTGTTTTTT. Translated, it gives CASSNPWVQTTNTGELFF.

This chain connects TRBV7-1 to TRBJ2-3; perhaps D is TRBD1 or TRBD2 (6 bases each). TRBV7-1 is classed as an ORF, of uncertain function. The CDR3 contains 15 residues. Trimming stripped 7 bases from V and 2 bases from J, with 16 bases between. CDR3 sequence reads: CASNLRGASTDTQYF. The CDR3 DNA reads TGTGCCAGCAACCTGAGGGGGGCATCCACAGATACGCAGTATTTT.

This clonotype was observed many times. J is TRBJ1-1 and V is TRBV7-2, with D possibly matching TRBD1 (6 bases). CDR1 is SGHTA and CDR2 is FQGNSA in the germline V gene. The germline V and J ends were trimmed by 0 bases and 2 bases, with 10 bases remaining between them. The length of the CDR3 is 15 residues. In nucleotides, the CDR3 is TGTGCCAGCAGCTTAGCGCTCAGGGGAAACACTGAAGCTTTCTTT. Amino acids: CASSLALRGNTEAFF.

This clonotype was recorded many times. The gene calls are TRBV7-8 and TRBJ2-3; 8 bases line up with TRBD2. The CDR3 covers 15 residues. V trimming: 2 bases; J trimming: 4 bases; junction bases outside the gene matches: 5. The germline CDR1 and CDR2 sequences are SGHVS and FQNEAQ. The CDR3, as DNA: TGTGCCAGCAGCTTATCGGGGGGGCCCGCAGATACGCAGTATTTT. It specifies CASSLSGGPADTQYF.

This clonotype was recorded at least ten times. The chain links TRBV5-6 to TRBJ2-2; tentatively, D is TRBD2 (5 bases). The CDR3 loop spans 17 amino acids. The V gene lost 2 bases and the J gene lost 3 bases, with 17 bases spanning the gap. The germline gives CDR1 SGHDT, CDR2 YYEEEE. CDR3: CASSFVLITRDTGELFF. CDR3 nucleotide sequence: TGTGCCAGCAGCTTCGTACTCATCACTAGGGACACCGGGGAGCTGTTTTTT.

This clonotype was recorded many times. CDR3 nucleotide sequence: TGTGCCAGCAGCTTAGGGCAGGACACAGATACGCAGTATTTT. It translates to CASSLGQDTDTQYF. This sequence joins TRBV7-6 and TRBJ2-3; no definite D call. The CDR3 covers 14 residues. The ends were cut back, 1 base at V and 2 bases at J, with 7 bases in the middle. Germline-derived CDR1 and CDR2 are SGHVS and FNYEAQ.

The CDR3 region is CATSRERTGNPYEQYV. Written as DNA, the CDR3 is TGTGCCACCAGCAGAGAGAGGACAGGTAATCCCTACGAGCAGTACGTC. V is TRBV15 and J is TRBJ2-7; 7 bases match TRBD1. Trimming cost V 0 bases and J 2 bases; bases outside gene matches: 7. CDR3 length equals 16 residues. CDR1 is LNHNV and CDR2 is YYDKDF in the germline V gene (reference sequence).

This clonotype occurred many times. The rearrangement joins TRBV7-2 to TRBJ2-1; TRBD2 agrees at 11 bases. The CDR3 has 16 amino acids. With 6 bases clipped from V and 7 bases from J, the junction kept 11 bases outside the gene matches. Germline V gene sequence: CDR1 SGHTA, CDR2 FQGNSA. This chain's CDR3 is CASRPILAGGRNEQFF. Here the CDR3 DNA reads TGTGCCAGCAGACCCATCTTAGCGGGGGGGCGTAATGAGCAGTTCTTC.

This clonotype was detected ten times or more. V and J are TRBV7-6 and TRBJ1-2, with D perhaps TRBD1 (5 bases). The CDR3 sequence is 14 residues long. CDR1 is SGHVS, CDR2 FNYEAQ, per germline. V was shortened by 5 bases and J by 7 bases, with 17 bases between the two germline ends. CDR3 amino acids: CASSRGEGRSGYTF. The CDR3 DNA reads TGTGCCAGCAGCCGCGGTGAGGGGAGAAGTGGCTACACCTTC.